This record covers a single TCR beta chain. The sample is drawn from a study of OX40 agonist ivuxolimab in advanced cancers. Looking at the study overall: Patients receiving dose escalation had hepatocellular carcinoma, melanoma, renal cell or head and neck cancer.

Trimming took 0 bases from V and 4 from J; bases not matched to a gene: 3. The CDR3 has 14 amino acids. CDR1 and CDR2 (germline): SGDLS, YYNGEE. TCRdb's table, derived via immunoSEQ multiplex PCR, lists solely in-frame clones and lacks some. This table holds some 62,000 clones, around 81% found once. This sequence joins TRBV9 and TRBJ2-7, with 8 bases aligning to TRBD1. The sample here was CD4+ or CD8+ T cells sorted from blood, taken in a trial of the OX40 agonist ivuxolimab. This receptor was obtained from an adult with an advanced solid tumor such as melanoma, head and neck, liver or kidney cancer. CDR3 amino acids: CASSVGDRGYEQYF. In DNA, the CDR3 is TGTGCCAGCAGCGTAGGTGACAGGGGATACGAGCAGTACTTC.